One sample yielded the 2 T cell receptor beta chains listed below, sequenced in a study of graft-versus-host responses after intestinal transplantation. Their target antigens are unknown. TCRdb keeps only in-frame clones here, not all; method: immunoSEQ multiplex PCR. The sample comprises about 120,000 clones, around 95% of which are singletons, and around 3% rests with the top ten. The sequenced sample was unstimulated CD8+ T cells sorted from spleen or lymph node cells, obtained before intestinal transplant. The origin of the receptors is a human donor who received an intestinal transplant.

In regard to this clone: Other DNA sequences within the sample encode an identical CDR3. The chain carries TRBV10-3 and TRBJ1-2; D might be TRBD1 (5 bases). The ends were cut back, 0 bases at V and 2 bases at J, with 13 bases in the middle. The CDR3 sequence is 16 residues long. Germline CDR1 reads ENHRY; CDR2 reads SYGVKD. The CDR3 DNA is TGTGCCATCAGTGAGTCGAGTACGGGACTGAACTATGGCTACACCTTC. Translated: CAISESSTGLNYGYTF.

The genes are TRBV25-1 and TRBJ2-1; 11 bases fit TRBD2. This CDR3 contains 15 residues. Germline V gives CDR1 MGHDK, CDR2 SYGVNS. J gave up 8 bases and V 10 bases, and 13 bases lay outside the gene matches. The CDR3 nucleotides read TGTGCCAAAAAGGGCACTAGCGGGAGATTTGATGAGCAGTTCTTC. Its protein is CAKKGTSGRFDEQFF.